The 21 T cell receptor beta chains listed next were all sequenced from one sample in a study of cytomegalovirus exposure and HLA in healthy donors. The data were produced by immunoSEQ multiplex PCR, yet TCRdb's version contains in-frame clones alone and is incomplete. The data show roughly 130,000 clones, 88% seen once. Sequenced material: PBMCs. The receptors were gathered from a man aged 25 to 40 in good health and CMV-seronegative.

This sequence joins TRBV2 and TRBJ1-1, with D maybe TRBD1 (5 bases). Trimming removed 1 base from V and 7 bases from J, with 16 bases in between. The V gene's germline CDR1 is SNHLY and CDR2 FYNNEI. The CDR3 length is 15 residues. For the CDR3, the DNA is TGTGCCAGCAGTGAAGGCGTAGGGGTTAACGGTGAAGCTTTCTTT. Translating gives CASSEGVGVNGEAFF. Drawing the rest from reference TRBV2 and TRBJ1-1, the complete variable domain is EPEVTQTPSHQVTQMGQEVILRCVPISNHLYFYWYRQILGQKVEFLVSFYNNEISEKSEIFDDQFSVERPDGSNFTLKIRSTKLEDSAMYFCASSEGVGVNGEAFFGQGTRLTVV.

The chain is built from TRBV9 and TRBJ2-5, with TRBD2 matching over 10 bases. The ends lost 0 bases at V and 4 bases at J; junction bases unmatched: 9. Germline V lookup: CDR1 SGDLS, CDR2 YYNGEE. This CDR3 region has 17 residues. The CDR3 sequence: CASSVASASGGLETQYF. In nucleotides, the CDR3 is TGTGCCAGCAGCGTAGCTTCGGCTAGCGGGGGACTAGAGACCCAGTACTTC.

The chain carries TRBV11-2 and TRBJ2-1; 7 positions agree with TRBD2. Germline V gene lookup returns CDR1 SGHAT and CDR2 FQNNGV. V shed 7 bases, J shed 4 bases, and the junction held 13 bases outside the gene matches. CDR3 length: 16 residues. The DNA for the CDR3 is TGTGCCAGCATCCCGGGGCGAGCGGGATCATACAATGAGCAGTTCTTC. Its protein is CASIPGRAGSYNEQFF.

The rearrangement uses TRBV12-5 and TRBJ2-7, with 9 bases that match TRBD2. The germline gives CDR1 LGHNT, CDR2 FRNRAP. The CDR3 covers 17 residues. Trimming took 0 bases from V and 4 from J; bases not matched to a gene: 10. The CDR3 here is CASGLVLQRSGGYEQYF. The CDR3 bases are TGTGCTAGTGGTTTGGTACTCCAACGCAGCGGGGGGTACGAGCAGTACTTC.

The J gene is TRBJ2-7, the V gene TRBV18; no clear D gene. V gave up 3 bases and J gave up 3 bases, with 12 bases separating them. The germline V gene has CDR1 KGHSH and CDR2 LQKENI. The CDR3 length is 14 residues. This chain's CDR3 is CASSPSRMGYEQYF. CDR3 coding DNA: TGTGCCAGCTCACCGTCCAGGATGGGCTACGAGCAGTACTTC.

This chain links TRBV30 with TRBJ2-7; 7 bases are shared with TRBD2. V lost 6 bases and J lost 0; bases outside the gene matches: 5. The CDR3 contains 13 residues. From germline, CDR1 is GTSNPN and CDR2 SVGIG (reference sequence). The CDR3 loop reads CACLRTSSYEQYF. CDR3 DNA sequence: TGTGCCTGTCTCAGGACTAGCTCCTACGAGCAGTACTTC.

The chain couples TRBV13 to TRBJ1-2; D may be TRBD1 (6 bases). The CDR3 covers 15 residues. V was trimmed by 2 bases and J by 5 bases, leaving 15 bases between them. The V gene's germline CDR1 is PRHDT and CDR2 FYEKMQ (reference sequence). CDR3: CASSLKGGQSYGYTF. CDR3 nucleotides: TGTGCCAGCAGCTTAAAAGGTGGACAGTCGTATGGCTACACCTTC.

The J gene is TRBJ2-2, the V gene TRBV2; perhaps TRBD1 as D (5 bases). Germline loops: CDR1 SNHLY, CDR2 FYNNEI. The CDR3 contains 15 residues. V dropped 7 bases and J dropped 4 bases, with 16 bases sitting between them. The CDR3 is CASKGNRMTTGELFF. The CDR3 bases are TGTGCCAGCAAGGGGAATAGAATGACCACCGGGGAGCTGTTTTTT.

Written as DNA, the CDR3 is TGTGCCAGCAGTTCGCTCAGGGCAGGCATTCAGTACTTC. It translates to CASSSLRAGIQYF. The chain is built from TRBV6-5 and TRBJ2-4; D might be TRBD1 (5 bases). Germline values: CDR1 MNHEY, CDR2 SVGAGI. V lost 4 bases, J lost 9 bases, and 13 bases lay in between. This CDR3 comprises 13 residues.

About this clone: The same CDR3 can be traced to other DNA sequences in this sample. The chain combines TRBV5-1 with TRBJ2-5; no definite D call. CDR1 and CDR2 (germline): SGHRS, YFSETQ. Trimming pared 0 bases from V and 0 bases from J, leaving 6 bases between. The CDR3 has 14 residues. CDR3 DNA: TGCGCCAGCAGCTTGGCCGGAGACCAAGAGACCCAGTACTTC. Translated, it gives CASSLAGDQETQYF.

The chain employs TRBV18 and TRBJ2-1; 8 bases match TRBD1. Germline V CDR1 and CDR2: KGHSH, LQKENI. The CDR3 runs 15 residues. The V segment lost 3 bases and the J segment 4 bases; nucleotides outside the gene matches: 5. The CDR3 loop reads CASSPQGAGYNEQFF. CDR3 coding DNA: TGTGCCAGCTCACCGCAGGGGGCGGGATACAATGAGCAGTTCTTC.

CDR3 residues: CASSWAGEQFF. The CDR3 DNA reads as TGTGCCAGCTCCTGGGCCGGTGAGCAGTTCTTC. V gene TRBV18 combines with J gene TRBJ2-1; D gene ambiguous. The CDR3 contains 11 residues. The V end was cut by 6 bases, the J end by 9 bases, with 9 bases between. Per the germline V gene, CDR1 is KGHSH and CDR2 is LQKENI.

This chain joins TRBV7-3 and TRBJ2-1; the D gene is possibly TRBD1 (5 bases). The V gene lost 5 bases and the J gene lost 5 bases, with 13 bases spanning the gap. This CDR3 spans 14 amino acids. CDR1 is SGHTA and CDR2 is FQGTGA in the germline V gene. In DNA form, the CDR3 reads TGTGCCAGCAGCCGCACCGCAGGGAACAATGAGCAGTTCTTC. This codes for CASSRTAGNNEQFF.

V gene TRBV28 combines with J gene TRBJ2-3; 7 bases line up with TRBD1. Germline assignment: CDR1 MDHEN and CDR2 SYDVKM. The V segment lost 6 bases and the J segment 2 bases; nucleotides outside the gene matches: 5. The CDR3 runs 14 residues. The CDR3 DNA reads TGTGCCAGCAGACGGGGACAGACCACAGATACGCAGTATTTT. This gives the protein CASRRGQTTDTQYF.

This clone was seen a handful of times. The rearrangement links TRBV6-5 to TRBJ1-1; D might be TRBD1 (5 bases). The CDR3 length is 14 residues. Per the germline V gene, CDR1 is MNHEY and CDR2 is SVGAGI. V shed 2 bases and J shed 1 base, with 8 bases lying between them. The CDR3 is CASSYQGTNTEAFF. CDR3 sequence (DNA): TGTGCCAGCAGTTACCAGGGTACGAACACTGAAGCTTTCTTT.

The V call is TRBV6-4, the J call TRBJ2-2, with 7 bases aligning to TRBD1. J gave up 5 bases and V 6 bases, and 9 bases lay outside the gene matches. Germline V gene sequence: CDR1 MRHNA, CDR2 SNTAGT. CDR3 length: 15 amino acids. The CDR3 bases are TGTGCCAGCAGCGCTGAAAGACAGGGAACCGGGGAGCTGTTTTTT. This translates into CASSAERQGTGELFF.

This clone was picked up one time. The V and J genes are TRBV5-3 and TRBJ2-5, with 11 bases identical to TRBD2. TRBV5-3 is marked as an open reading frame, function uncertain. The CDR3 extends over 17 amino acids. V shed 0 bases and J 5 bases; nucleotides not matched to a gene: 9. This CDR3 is CARSLALLAGGEETQYF. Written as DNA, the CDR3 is TGTGCCAGAAGCTTGGCCCTTCTAGCGGGAGGAGAGGAGACCCAGTACTTC.

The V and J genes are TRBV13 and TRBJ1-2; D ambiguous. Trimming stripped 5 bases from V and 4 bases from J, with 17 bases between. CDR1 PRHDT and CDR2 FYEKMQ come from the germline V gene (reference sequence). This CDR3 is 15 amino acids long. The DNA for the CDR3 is TGTGCCAGCAGCCGTCGGGAGGATACTTTCTATGGCTACACCTTC. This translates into CASSRREDTFYGYTF.

CDR3 nucleotide sequence: TGCGCCAGCAGCGGCGGACAGGGGGTGGACTACGAGCAGTACTTC. This sequence encodes CASSGGQGVDYEQYF. This chain joins TRBV5-1 and TRBJ2-7; TRBD1 matches at 10 bases. Germline trimming cut 4 bases from V and 3 bases from J; bases unmatched to any gene: 7. Germline V lookup: CDR1 SGHRS, CDR2 YFSETQ. There are 15 residues in the CDR3.

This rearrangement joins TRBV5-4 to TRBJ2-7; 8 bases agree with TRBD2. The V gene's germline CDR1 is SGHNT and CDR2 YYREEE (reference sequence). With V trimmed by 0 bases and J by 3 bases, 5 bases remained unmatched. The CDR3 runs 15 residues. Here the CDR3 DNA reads TGTGCCAGCAGCTTGGGTGGACTAGCCATCTACGAGCAGTACTTC. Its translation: CASSLGGLAIYEQYF. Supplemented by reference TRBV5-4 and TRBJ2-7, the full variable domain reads ETGVTQSPTHLIKTRGQQVTLRCSSQSGHNTVSWYQQALGQGPQFIFQYYREEENGRGNFPPRFSGLQFPNYSSELNVNALELDDSALYLCASSLGGLAIYEQYFGPGTRLTVT.

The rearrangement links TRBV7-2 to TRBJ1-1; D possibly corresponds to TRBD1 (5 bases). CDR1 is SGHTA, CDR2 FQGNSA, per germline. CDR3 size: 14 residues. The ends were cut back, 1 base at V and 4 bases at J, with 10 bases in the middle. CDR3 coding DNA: TGTGCCAGCAGCTTAGACAGGTTCGGCACTGAAGCTTTCTTT. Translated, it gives CASSLDRFGTEAFF.